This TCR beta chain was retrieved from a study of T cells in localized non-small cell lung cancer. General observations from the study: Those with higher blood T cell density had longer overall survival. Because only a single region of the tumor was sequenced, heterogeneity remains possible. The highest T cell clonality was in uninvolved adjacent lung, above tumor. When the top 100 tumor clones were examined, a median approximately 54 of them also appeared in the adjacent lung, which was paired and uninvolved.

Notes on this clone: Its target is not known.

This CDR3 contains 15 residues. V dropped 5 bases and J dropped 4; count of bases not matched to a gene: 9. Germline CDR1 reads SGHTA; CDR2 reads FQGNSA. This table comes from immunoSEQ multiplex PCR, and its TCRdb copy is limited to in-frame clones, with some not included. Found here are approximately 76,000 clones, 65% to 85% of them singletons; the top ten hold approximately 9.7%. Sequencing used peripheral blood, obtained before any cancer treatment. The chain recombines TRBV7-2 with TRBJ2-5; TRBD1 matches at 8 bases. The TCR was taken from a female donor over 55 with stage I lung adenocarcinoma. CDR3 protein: CASSIETGGGETQYF. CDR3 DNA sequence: TGTGCCAGCAGCATAGAAACAGGGGGTGGAGAGACCCAGTACTTC.